The sequence of this T cell receptor (beta chain) was determined in a study of cytomegalovirus exposure and HLA in healthy donors. Study information: Early on, a data release was issued that held 80 million or so unique TCRs from HLA-typed donors.

Study-level findings and limits: Most CMV-associated TCR beta chains were later found to appear HLA-restricted. The classifier was said to identify cytomegalovirus status with high specificity and sensitivity.

With 7 bases clipped from V and 2 bases from J, the junction kept 5 bases outside the gene matches. The CDR3 extends over 14 amino acids. In germline, CDR1 is SGHRS, CDR2 YFSETQ. PCR used 60 Vbeta primers and 13 Jbeta primers. Assay used: immunoSEQ multiplex PCR; TCRdb lists only in-frame clones, some missing. This sample's table has 75,000 to 85,000 clones. In regard to this clone: Its antigen remains unknown.

The receptor comes from a man aged 45-65 years in good health and CMV-seronegative. Sequenced sample: PBMCs. The chain carries TRBV5-1 and TRBJ2-2, with 7 bases identical to TRBD1. CDR3 region: CASHRGSNTGELFF. The CDR3, as DNA: TGCGCCAGCCACAGGGGCAGTAACACCGGGGAGCTGTTTTTT.